The 28 T cell receptor beta chains in this list originate from one sample, sequenced in a study of blood T cells in healthy people across ages. A J-beta primer mix and a sample-barcoded 5' primer were used in a second PCR of about 7 to 12 cycles. Via MiXCR, TCRdb re-called the 5' RACE reads, giving one row per CDR3 protein. The table shows 600,000 or so distinct CDR3 sequences, with roughly 31% occurring only once. The sequencing input was blood. The receptors come from a woman of 80 years or more in good health.

This clonotype has a handful of counts. The chain uses TRBV7-2 and TRBJ1-1; D might be TRBD1 (5 bases). The CDR3 length is 18 residues. Germline assignment: CDR1 SGHTA and CDR2 FQGNSA. V dropped 3 bases and J dropped 3 bases, with 23 bases sitting between them. The CDR3 coding sequence is TGTGCCAGCAGCTTGGGGGTTCAGGGAGAGATCAAGGACACTGAAGCTTTCTTT. It specifies CASSLGVQGEIKDTEAFF. Using reference TRBV7-2 and TRBJ1-1 for the parts outside the CDR3, the full variable domain is GAGVSQSPSNKVTEKGKDVELRCDPISGHTALYWYRQSLGQGLEFLIYFQGNSAPDKSGLPSDRFSAERTGGSVSTLTIQRTQQEDSAVYLCASSLGVQGEIKDTEAFFGQGTRLTVV.

On this clonotype: A read error may explain this, as a much larger clone is one base away. The chain combines TRBV19 with TRBJ2-3, with TRBD2 matching 11 bases. The ends lost 4 bases at V and 4 bases at J; junction bases unmatched: 1. This CDR3 region has 14 residues. Germline assignment: CDR1 LNHDA and CDR2 SQIVND (reference sequence). CDR3 protein: CASSKGLAADTQYF. The CDR3, as DNA: TGTGCCAGTAGTAAGGGACTAGCGGCAGATACGCAGTATTTT.

The sample holds many counts of this clonotype. The CDR3 is CASSARLAGVQETQYF. The CDR3 DNA reads as TGTGCCAGCAGCGCAAGACTAGCGGGGGTTCAAGAGACCCAGTACTTC. The chain employs TRBV5-6 and TRBJ2-5, with 12 nucleotides matching TRBD2. Germline V gene lookup returns CDR1 SGHDT and CDR2 YYEEEE. The CDR3 length is 16 residues. The trim removed 4 bases at V and 2 bases at J, leaving 6 bases unmatched.

On this clonotype itself: A much larger clone differs from this one at a single base, so this may be a read error. The chain employs TRBV6-5 and TRBJ2-1; no clear D. CDR1 and CDR2 (germline): MNHEY, SVGAGI. This CDR3 spans 15 amino acids. This chain's CDR3 is CASTIDPASYNEQLF. DNA of the CDR3: TGTGCCAGCACCATTGACCCCGCCTCCTACAATGAGCAGCTCTTC.

The chain links TRBV6-2 or TRBV6-3 to TRBJ1-1; D gene unclear. Germline lookup yields CDR1 MNHEY and CDR2 SVGEGT. The V end lost 4 bases, the J end lost 3 bases, and 9 bases lay between the germline ends. The CDR3 has 13 amino acids. In nucleotides, the CDR3 is TGTGCCAGCAGTTCTGACCTATACACTGAAGCTTTCTTT. It codes for CASSSDLYTEAFF.

A word on this clonotype: This clone may be a read error of a much larger clone one base away. This chain links TRBV5-1 with TRBJ2-3; D call uncertain. From germline, CDR1 is SGHRS and CDR2 YFSETQ. This CDR3 contains 15 residues. In DNA, the CDR3 is TGCGCCAGCAGCTTGGACGGATATAGCACAGATACGCAGTGTTTT. Amino acids: CASSLDGYSTDTQCF.

This clonotype was recorded at least ten times. The chain recombines TRBV5-1 with TRBJ2-3, with D maybe TRBD1 (5 bases). The V gene's germline CDR1 is SGHRS and CDR2 YFSETQ. The CDR3 has 15 amino acids. The V end was cut by 1 base, the J end by 4 bases, with 13 bases between. This CDR3 is CASSLTLRQSDTQYF. The DNA of the CDR3 is TGCGCCAGCAGCTTGACACTTAGACAGTCAGATACGCAGTATTTT.

This clonotype has at least ten counts. The V gene is TRBV5-6, the J gene TRBJ2-1; D possibly uses TRBD1 or TRBD2 (5 bases each). Between the trimmed V and J ends, which lost 1 base and 2 bases, there was a span of 10 bases. This CDR3 spans 15 amino acids. From germline, CDR1 is SGHDT and CDR2 YYEEEE. CDR3 loop: CASSLLGTAYNEQFF. CDR3 nucleotide sequence: TGTGCCAGCAGCTTGTTGGGGACGGCCTACAATGAGCAGTTCTTC.

This clonotype showed up many times. The chain recombines TRBV7-6 with TRBJ2-1; 8 nucleotides align to TRBD2. V shed 1 base and J 5 bases; nucleotides not matched to a gene: 4. CDR1 and CDR2 from the germline V gene are SGHVS and FNYEAQ. The CDR3 totals 15 residues. The CDR3 sequence is CASSLVAGKHNEQFF. The CDR3 DNA sequence: TGTGCCAGCAGCTTAGTAGCGGGGAAACACAATGAGCAGTTCTTC. Looking up the rest from reference TRBV7-6 and TRBJ2-1 gives the full variable domain: GAGVSQSPRYKVTKRGQDVALRCDPISGHVSLYWYRQALGQGPEFLTYFNYEAQQDKSGLPNDRFSAERPEGSISTLTIQRTEQRDSAMYRCASSLVAGKHNEQFFGPGTRLTVL.

The V call is TRBV20-1, the J call TRBJ2-1; D gene ambiguous. The CDR3 totals 14 residues. Trimming shortened V by 1 base and J by 8 bases, and 15 bases separated the two germline ends. The germline V gene encodes CDR1 DFQATT and CDR2 SNEGSKA (reference sequence). The DNA of the CDR3 is TGCAGTGCTAGAGTGCACAACCTTCGGGATGAGCAGTTCTTC. Its translation is CSARVHNLRDEQFF.

With regard to this clonotype: An end of the junction differs from the germline gene, which may be a read error. The chain joins TRBV25-1 to TRBJ1-2, with D maybe TRBD1 (5 bases). Germline loops: CDR1 MGHDK, CDR2 SYGVNS. This CDR3 has 16 amino acids. CDR3 loop: CAGSVWGSGGTYDYTF. In nucleotides, the CDR3 is TGTGCCGGCAGTGTCTGGGGTTCGGGGGGGACCTATGACTACACCTTC.

Ten or more counts support this clonotype. The chain combines TRBV6-5 with TRBJ2-7, with a weak D call TRBD1 (5 bases). The CDR3 loop spans 14 amino acids. V lost 7 bases to trimming and J lost 0 bases, with 13 bases between them. CDR1 and CDR2 (germline): MNHEY, SVGAGI. In DNA, the CDR3 is TGTGCCAGCAAAATTTCGACAGACTCCTACGAGCAGTACTTC. Its protein is CASKISTDSYEQYF.

This clonotype was seen a few times. This may come from a read error, since a much larger clone is one base off. The chain carries TRBV9 and TRBJ2-3; 8 bases align to TRBD1. Per the germline V gene, CDR1 is SGDLS and CDR2 is YYNGEE. The CDR3 loop spans 14 amino acids. CDR3 residues: CASSEYQGADMQYF. The CDR3 nucleotides are TGTGCCAGCAGCGAGTATCAGGGGGCAGATATGCAGTATTTT.

Notes on this clonotype: Given a much more abundant clone one base away, this may be a read error. The V gene is TRBV12-3 or TRBV12-4, the J gene TRBJ2-1; 8 bases are a match to TRBD1. The J segment lost 9 bases and the V segment lost 5 bases, leaving 12 bases of the junction unmatched. This CDR3 comprises 15 residues. CDR3 DNA: TGTGCCAGCAGTCGACAGGGGCCGGAGGGCGGTGAGCAGTTCTTC. This codes for CASSRQGPEGGEQFF.

V is TRBV12-3 or TRBV12-4 and J is TRBJ2-4; D call uncertain. The last part of the DNA fits TRBJ2-7 better; the J call may be wrong. The CDR3 sequence is 13 residues long. CDR3 amino acids: CASRTGPRDEQYF. The CDR3 nucleotides are TGTGCCAGCAGGACTGGACCGCGAGACGAGCAGTACTTC.

Turning to this clonotype: This could be a read error, since a much larger clone is one nucleotide away. The chain has TRBV5-1 and TRBJ2-3; D ambiguous. This CDR3 region has 16 residues. The ends were cut back, 3 bases at V and 6 bases at J, with 20 bases in the middle. Looked up from germline, CDR1 is SGHRS and CDR2 is YFSETQ. DNA of the CDR3: TGCGCCAGCAGCTCTGGTGGTCGTGGGTTCCAGGATACGCAGTATTTT. Residues: CASSSGGRGFQDTQYF.

In this sample, this clonotype turned up a few times. The genes are TRBV3-1 and TRBJ1-5; 7 nucleotides agree with TRBD1. V lost 4 bases and J lost 3; bases outside the gene matches: 3. CDR3 size: 14 residues. The germline CDR1 and CDR2 sequences are LGHDT and YNNKEL (reference sequence). The CDR3 DNA sequence: TGTGCCAGCAGCCCGGGACAGATCAATCAGCCCCAGCATTTT. Protein: CASSPGQINQPQHF.

There are a few counts of this clonotype. The chain recombines TRBV4-3 with TRBJ1-6, with a weak D call TRBD1 (5 bases). The CDR3 is made up of 18 amino acids. The V end lost 0 bases, the J end lost 4 bases, and 16 bases lay between the germline ends. In germline, CDR1 is LGHNA, CDR2 YSLEER. The CDR3 DNA reads TGCGCCAGCAGCCAAGATCTTCTCCAGGGAGCTTATAATTCACCCCTCCACTTT. Translation gives CASSQDLLQGAYNSPLHF.

This clonotype was counted between two and nine times. A read error may be the cause here, since a much bigger clone is one base away. The genes are TRBV11-2 and TRBJ2-7, with 9 bases matching TRBD1. CDR3 size: 17 residues. Losses at the gene ends were 5 bases for V and 2 bases for J; bases not matched to a gene: 13. Germline lookup yields CDR1 SGHAT and CDR2 FQNNGV. This chain's CDR3 is CASSISEGQGRTYEQYF. DNA for the CDR3: TGTGCCAGCAGCATCTCCGAGGGACAGGGACGAACCTACGAGCAGTACTTC.

This clonotype has ten or more counts. J is TRBJ2-7 and V is TRBV12-3 or TRBV12-4; tentative D call: TRBD2 (6 bases). This CDR3 is built from 15 residues. The ends were cut back, 3 bases at V and 1 base at J, with 13 bases in the middle. The chain's CDR3 is CASSLSKDYSYEQYF. The CDR3, as DNA: TGTGCCAGCAGTTTGTCCAAGGACTATTCCTACGAGCAGTACTTC.

This chain links TRBV11-1 with TRBJ2-7; no definite D call. The DNA end is a closer match to TRBJ2-5, so the J assignment may be wrong. The CDR3 extends over 13 amino acids. CDR1 SGHAT and CDR2 FQDESV come from the germline V gene (reference sequence). The CDR3 sequence: CASRSMGQETQYF. The CDR3 DNA sequence: TGTGCCAGCAGATCCATGGGCCAAGAGACCCAGTACTTC.

On this clonotype: A clone one base away is much larger, so this may be a read error. The rearrangement links TRBV7-9 to TRBJ2-7, with 8 bases fitting TRBD1. The length of the CDR3 is 14 residues. Germline V gene lookup returns CDR1 SEHNR and CDR2 FQNEAQ (reference sequence). Losses at the gene ends were 3 bases for V and 7 bases for J; bases not matched to a gene: 8. CDR3 nucleotides: TGTGCCAGCAGCTTGACAGGGGCGGTTTGGGAGCAGTACTTC. Protein: CASSLTGAVWEQYF. Using reference TRBV7-9 and TRBJ2-7 for the parts outside the CDR3, the full variable domain is DTGVSQNPRHKITKRGQNVTFRCDPISEHNRLYWYRQTLGQGPEFLTYFQNEAQLEKSRLLSDRFSAERPKGSFSTLEIQRTEQGDSAMYLCASSLTGAVWEQYFGPGTRLTVT.

Remarks on this clonotype: Just one base apart from a much larger clone, this may be a read error. The conserved closing phenylalanine or tryptophan is absent in this CDR3, likely reflecting a read error. The chain uses TRBV18 and TRBJ2-3, with 8 bases that match TRBD2. The CDR3 is 16 amino acids. The junction had 6 bases not matched to a gene; V was cut back by 0 bases and J by 4 bases. CDR1 is KGHSH and CDR2 is LQKENI in the germline V gene. The CDR3 loop is CASSPPAGGISDTQYC. The DNA for the CDR3 is TGTGCCAGCTCACCACCGGCGGGGGGCATCTCAGATACGCAGTATTGT.

This clonotype was recorded a few times. The V and J genes are TRBV7-9 and TRBJ1-4; no clear D. CDR3 length: 11 residues. Trimming removed 6 bases from V and 8 bases from J, with 7 bases in between. Germline CDR1 and CDR2: SEHNR and FQNEAQ (reference sequence). The CDR3 spells CASRSTEKLFF. CDR3 DNA: TGTGCCAGCAGGTCTACGGAAAAACTGTTTTTT.

This clonotype was counted between two and nine times. This may be a read error, as it is one base from a much larger clone. The chain joins TRBV18 to TRBJ1-1, with 10 positions matching TRBD1. Per the germline V gene, CDR1 is KGHSH and CDR2 is LQKENI. The CDR3 is 16 residues long. CDR3 protein: CASSPLGQGMNAEAFF. CDR3 in DNA: TGTGCCAGCTCACCACTGGGACAGGGGATGAACGCTGAAGCTTTCTTT.

This clonotype was found many times. V usage is TRBV20-1 and J usage is TRBJ2-4; D ambiguous. The V gene lost 4 bases and the J gene lost 0 bases, with 7 bases spanning the gap. Germline values: CDR1 DFQATT, CDR2 SNEGSKA (reference sequence). The CDR3 extends over 13 amino acids. CDR3 bases: TGCAGTGCTATGTCTTTAGCCAAAAACATTCAGTACTTC. Amino acid sequence: CSAMSLAKNIQYF.

This clonotype was observed a handful of times. This could be a read error, since a much larger clone is one nucleotide away. The rearrangement links TRBV7-2 to TRBJ2-7; 8 bases are a match to TRBD2. The ends lost 5 bases at V and 3 bases at J; junction bases unmatched: 12. Per the germline V gene, CDR1 is SGHTA and CDR2 is FQGNSA. The CDR3 length is 16 residues. For the CDR3, the DNA is TGTGCCAGCAGCCTCTCCCGGGCGGGGGGTTGCTACGAGCAGTACTTC. Amino acids: CASSLSRAGGCYEQYF.

This clonotype has a handful of counts. The rearrangement links TRBV5-1 to TRBJ1-5, with D perhaps TRBD1 (6 bases). Germline values: CDR1 SGHRS, CDR2 YFSETQ. V was shortened by 5 bases and J by 3 bases, with 15 bases between the two germline ends. This CDR3 contains 15 residues. The CDR3 DNA follows: TGCGCCAGCAGACCCGGGGACAATTCCAATCAGCCCCAGCATTTT. Encoded protein: CASRPGDNSNQPQHF. The full variable domain, with the rest looked up from reference TRBV5-1 and TRBJ1-5, is KAGVTQTPRYLIKTRGQQVTLSCSPISGHRSVSWYQQTPGQGLQFLFEYFSETQRNKGNFPGRFSGRQFSNSRSEMNVSTLELGDSALYLCASRPGDNSNQPQHFGDGTRLSIL.